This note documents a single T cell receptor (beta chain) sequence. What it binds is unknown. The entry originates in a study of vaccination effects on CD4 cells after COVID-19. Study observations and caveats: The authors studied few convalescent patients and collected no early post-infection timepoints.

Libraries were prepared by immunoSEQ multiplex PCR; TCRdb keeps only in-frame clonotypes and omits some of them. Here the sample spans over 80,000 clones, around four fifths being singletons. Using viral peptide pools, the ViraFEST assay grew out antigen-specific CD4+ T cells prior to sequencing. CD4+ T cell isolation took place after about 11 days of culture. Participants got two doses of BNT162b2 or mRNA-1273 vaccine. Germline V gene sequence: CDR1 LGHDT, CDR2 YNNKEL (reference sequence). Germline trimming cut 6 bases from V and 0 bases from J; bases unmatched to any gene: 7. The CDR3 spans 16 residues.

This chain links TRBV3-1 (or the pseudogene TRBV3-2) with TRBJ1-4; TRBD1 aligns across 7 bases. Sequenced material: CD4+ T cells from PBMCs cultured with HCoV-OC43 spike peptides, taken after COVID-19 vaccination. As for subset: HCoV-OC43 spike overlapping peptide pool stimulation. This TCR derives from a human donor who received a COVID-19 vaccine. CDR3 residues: CASRPGQSATNEKLFF. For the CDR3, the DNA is TGTGCCAGCAGACCGGGACAGAGTGCAACTAATGAAAAACTGTTTTTT.